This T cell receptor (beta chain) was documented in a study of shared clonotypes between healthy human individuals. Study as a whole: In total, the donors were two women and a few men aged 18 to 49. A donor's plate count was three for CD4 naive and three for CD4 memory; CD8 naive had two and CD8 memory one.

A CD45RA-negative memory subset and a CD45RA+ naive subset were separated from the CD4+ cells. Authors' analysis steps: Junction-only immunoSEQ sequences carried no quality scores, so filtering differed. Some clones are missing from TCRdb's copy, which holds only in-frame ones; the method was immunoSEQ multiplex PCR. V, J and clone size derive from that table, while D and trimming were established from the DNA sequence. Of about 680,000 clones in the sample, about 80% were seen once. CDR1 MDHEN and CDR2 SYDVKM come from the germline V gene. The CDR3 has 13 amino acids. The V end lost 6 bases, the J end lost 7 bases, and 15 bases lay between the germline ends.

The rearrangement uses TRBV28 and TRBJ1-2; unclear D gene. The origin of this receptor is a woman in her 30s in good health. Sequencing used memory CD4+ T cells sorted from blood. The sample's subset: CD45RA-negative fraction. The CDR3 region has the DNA TGTGCCAGCAGCCCCACGCTGCCGTTTGGCTACACCTTC. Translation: CASSPTLPFGYTF.